The clone carrying this T cell receptor beta chain was found many times. Antigen: not known. These data belong to a study of read filtering for tumor transcriptome and immune sequencing. Study-wide background: The cohort had 17 men and approximately 13 women aged about 47 to 80, mean about 68 years. Under ten patients were R-ISS I, about 16 were R-ISS II, roughly seven were R-ISS III. Transcriptome libraries were built from DNase-treated RNA. The study's findings and limits: Sorted CD138-negative bone marrow cells were not purified T cells.

The CDR3 covers 15 residues. The germline gives CDR1 MGHDK, CDR2 SYGVNS. V was trimmed by 4 bases and J by 3 bases, leaving 13 bases between them. Molecular barcoded adaptors covering alpha/delta and beta/gamma chains were used on about 390 ng RNA. MiXCR, run by TCRdb on the reads, gives a single entry per CDR3 protein. The profile shows approximately 140,000 distinct CDR3 sequences, 13% of them singletons. The rearrangement joins TRBV25-1 to TRBJ1-5, with D unresolved. This clonotype originated in a donor aged 40 or older with multiple myeloma. Sequencing was done on a sample of a population of CD138-negative cells sorted from bone marrow. CDR3 in amino acids: CASSGSLGNNQPQHF. The CDR3 DNA reads TGTGCCAGCAGTGGGTCCCTTGGGAACAATCAGCCCCAGCATTTT.